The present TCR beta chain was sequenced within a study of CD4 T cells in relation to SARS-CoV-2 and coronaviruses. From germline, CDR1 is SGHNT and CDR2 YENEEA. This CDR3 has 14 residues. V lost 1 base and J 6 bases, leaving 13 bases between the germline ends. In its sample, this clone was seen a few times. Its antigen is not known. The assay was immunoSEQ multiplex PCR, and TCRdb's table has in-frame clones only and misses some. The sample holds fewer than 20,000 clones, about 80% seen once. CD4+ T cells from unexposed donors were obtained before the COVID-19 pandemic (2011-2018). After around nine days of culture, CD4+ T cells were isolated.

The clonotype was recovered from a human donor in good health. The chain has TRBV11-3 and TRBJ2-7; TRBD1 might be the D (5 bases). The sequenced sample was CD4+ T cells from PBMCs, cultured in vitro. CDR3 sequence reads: CASSLAPGNREQYF. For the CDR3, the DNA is TGTGCCAGCAGCTTAGCTCCAGGGAATCGCGAGCAGTACTTC.